A selection of T cell receptor beta chains follows, all from one sample in a study of Graves' ophthalmopathy and Graves' hyperthyroidism. TCRdb reprocessed the multiplex PCR reads via MiXCR and lists one record per CDR3 protein. The sample lists approximately 1.2 million distinct CDR3 sequences, roughly two fifths occurring once. Source material: peripheral blood or thyroid tissue (not recorded which). The source is an adult man with Graves' hyperthyroidism. CDR3s include the opening cysteine and the closing phenylalanine or tryptophan. A D gene is named only where the DNA matches it firmly. The size entry is marked missing in some rows and otherwise reads once, few, many or a size class.

V gene	D gene	J gene	clone size	CDR3 protein	CDR3 DNA
TRBV19	TRBD1	TRBJ1-2	-	CASTGTGSAYGYTF	TGTGCCAGTACCGGGACAGGGTCGGCCTATGGCTACACCTTC
TRBV12-3/TRBV12-4	-	TRBJ1-5	once	CASTTAGNQPQHF	TGTGCCAGCACCACCGCAGGCAATCAGCCCCAGCATTTT
TRBV10-2	-	TRBJ1-2	-	CASSEPDSQGYGYTF	TGCGCCAGCAGTGAGCCGGACAGTCAGGGCTATGGCTACACCTTC
TRBV24-1	TRBD1	TRBJ2-7	-	CATSDGTADGEQYF	TGTGCCACCAGTGATGGGACAGCTGACGGGGAGCAGTACTTC
TRBV27	-	TRBJ2-7	-	CASSLSTGTTYEQYF	TGTGCCAGCAGTTTATCGACCGGGACCACCTACGAGCAGTACTTC
TRBV20-1	-	TRBJ1-1	many	CSAPTNTEAFF	TGCAGTGCCCCAACCAACACTGAAGCTTTCTTT
TRBV29-1	-	TRBJ2-3	few	CSVELRGDTDTQYF	TGCAGCGTGGAACTACGGGGTGACACAGATACGCAGTATTTT
TRBV18	-	TRBJ2-5	-	CASSRDNKETQYF	TGTGCCAGCTCCAGGGACAACAAAGAGACCCAGTACTTC
TRBV6-6	-	TRBJ2-7	-	CASSGQGSPYEQYF	TGTGCCAGCAGTGGCCAGGGATCCCCCTACGAGCAGTACTTC
TRBV7-9	-	TRBJ1-1	-	CASSLQGLPFF	TGTGCCAGCAGCTTGCAGGGGTTGCCTTTCTTT